This T cell receptor beta chain was found in a study of blood T cell repertoires in COVID-19 (TCRdb year 2020). Concerning the study at large: Collaborator samples came from the United States, Italy and Spain and covered acute and convalescent phases of COVID-19. The repertoires were released in a freely available public database intended as a resource for research on the immune response to SARS-CoV-2. The dataset comprised deeply sampled blood TCRbeta repertoires from subjects exposed to, actively infected with, or recovered from COVID-19. Samples were obtained from the ongoing ImmuneRACE study (first 160 participants) and from approximately 1,200 subjects provided by 6 global collaborators. Sample metadata almost always included a de-identified subject ID, COVID-19 status, age in years and sex. The prospective study material was composed of cDNA or gDNA derived from T cells, B-cell-depleted T cells, or PBMCs. Where available, HLA class I and class II types were taken from metadata supplied by the sample provider and were not determined by assay-based typing. On the study overall, not on this receptor specifically: The amount of clinical and demographic metadata varied by source and participant and was provided uncurated.

The collaborating institutions used their own protocols to collect whole blood in K2EDTA tubes. For TCRbeta analysis, collaborators shipped samples in one of three forms: frozen whole blood, isolated PBMCs, or DNA extracted from either of those sample types. The immunoSEQ Assay, a bias-controlled multiplex PCR, was used to amplify TCRbeta CDR3 regions from genomic DNA. The original methods were these. The number of nucleated cells in each sample was estimated from the amplification of reference gene primers within the assay. Sequence reads were collapsed and filtered to measure the absolute abundance of every unique TCRbeta CDR3 rearrangement. For each sample, productive Simpson clonality was calculated by taking the square root of Simpson's diversity index across productive rearrangements. The immuneACCESS repertoire file appears here via TCRdb, limited to in-frame rearrangements. These files lack a portion of the clones; in checked studies, under half of the deficit traces to unresolved V genes, and the cause of the others is not known. The V and J calls and the clone size are those of that table, but D and trimming were determined from the DNA. The sample data list around 270,000 clones, and about 89% of these were observed just once. Of the sample, approximately 4.6% is held by the ten largest clones.

This clone was counted between two and nine times. The antigen this receptor binds is unknown. The input lacks base qualities; no much larger clone sits a single base away. The sequenced material came from peripheral blood. This TCR was sampled from a man aged 35 to 55 with acute or convalescent COVID-19.

CDR3 sequence: CASRLGTGGDYEQYF. The base sequence is TGTGCAAGTCGCTTAGGGACAGGGGGCGATTACGAGCAGTACTTC. Rearrangement joined TRBV12-2 to TRBJ2-7; TRBD1 was called by the table and not checked on the DNA. TRBV12-2 is deemed a pseudogene. The CDR3 covers 15 residues, taking in both the cysteine and the phenylalanine. The read is trimmed to its CDR3 DNA, 45 bases read in frame from base 1.